This T cell receptor (beta chain) stems from a study of OX40 agonist ivuxolimab in advanced cancers. General study findings and limits: Which antigen the expanded peripheral T cells recognized is unknown.

V gave up 5 bases and J gave up 2 bases; unmatched junction bases: 6. Germline CDR1 and CDR2: SGHRS and YFSETQ. This CDR3 region has 14 residues. Method: immunoSEQ multiplex PCR; TCRdb's copy keeps in-frame clones and lacks some. The top ten clones hold approximately 1.2% of a sample with 50,000 to 75,000 clones, 86% of them seen once. Details on this clone: The antigen is undetermined.

The investigators sampled blood at baseline, at cycle 4 day 1, and at cycle 7 day 1. Sequences were derived from CD4+ or CD8+ T cells sorted from blood, sampled in a trial of the OX40 agonist ivuxolimab. The clonotype comes from an adult with an advanced solid tumor such as melanoma, head and neck, liver or kidney cancer. The chain carries TRBV5-1 and TRBJ2-7; 8 nucleotides align to TRBD2. CDR3 sequence (DNA): TGCGCCAGCAGGGTGCTAGCGGGTCCCTACGAGCAGTACTTC. Translated: CASRVLAGPYEQYF.